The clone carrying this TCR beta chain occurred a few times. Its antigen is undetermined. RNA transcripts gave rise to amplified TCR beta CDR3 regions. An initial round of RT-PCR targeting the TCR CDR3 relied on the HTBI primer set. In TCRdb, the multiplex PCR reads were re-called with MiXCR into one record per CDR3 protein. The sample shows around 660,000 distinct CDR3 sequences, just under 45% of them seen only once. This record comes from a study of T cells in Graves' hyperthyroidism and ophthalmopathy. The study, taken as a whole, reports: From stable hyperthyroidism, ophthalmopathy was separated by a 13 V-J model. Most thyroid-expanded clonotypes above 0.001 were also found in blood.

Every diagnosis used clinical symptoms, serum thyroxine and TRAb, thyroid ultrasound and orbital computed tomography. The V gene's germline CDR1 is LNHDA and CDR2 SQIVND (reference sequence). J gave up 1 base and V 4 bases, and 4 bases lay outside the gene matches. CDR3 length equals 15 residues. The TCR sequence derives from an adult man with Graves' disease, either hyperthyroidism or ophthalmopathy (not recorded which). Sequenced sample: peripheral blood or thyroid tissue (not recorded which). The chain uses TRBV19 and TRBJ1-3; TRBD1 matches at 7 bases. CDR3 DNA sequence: TGTGCCAGTAGTACGCAGGGGGTTTCTGGAAACACCATATATTTT. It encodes CASSTQGVSGNTIYF. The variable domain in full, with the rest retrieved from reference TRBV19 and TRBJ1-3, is DGGITQSPKYLFRKEGQNVTLSCEQNLNHDAMYWYRQDPGQGLRLIYYSQIVNDFQKGDIAEGYSVSREKKESFPLTVTSAQKNPTAFYLCASSTQGVSGNTIYFGEGSWLTVV.